This is a list of T cell receptor beta chains from one sample in a study of cytomegalovirus exposure and HLA in healthy donors. Repertoires were generated with immunoSEQ multiplex PCR, while TCRdb's copy carries only in-frame clones and drops some. This repertoire shows under 100,000 clones, less than 75% found once; its top ten account for about 5%. Sample: PBMCs. These receptors all come from a woman in her twenties or thirties in good health and CMV-seropositive. CDR3s include the opening cysteine and the closing phenylalanine or tryptophan. Each record gives: D gene, J gene, clone size, V gene, CDR3 DNA, CDR3 protein. D genes are given only for firm matches. Only some rows state a clone size, as once, few, many or a class for expanded clones.

NA,TRBJ2-7,once,TRBV6-5,TGTGCCAGCAGTGAAACGACGGGCTACGAGCAGTACTTC,CASSETTGYEQYF
NA,TRBJ2-1,NA,TRBV9,TGTGCCAGCAGCTACGGGGGTTACTCCTACAATGAGCAGTTCTTC,CASSYGGYSYNEQFF
NA,TRBJ2-7,NA,TRBV2,TGTGCCAGCAGTGTAAGCCAGGGCTATACCTACGAGCAGTACTTC,CASSVSQGYTYEQYF
TRBD2,TRBJ2-7,NA,TRBV4-1,TGCGCCAGCAGCCTCGGACTAGCGGGGGGGCTCTACGAGCAGTACTTC,CASSLGLAGGLYEQYF
NA,TRBJ2-5,NA,TRBV19,TGTGCCAGTAGTAACGCCGGACAGCAAGAGACCCAGTACTTC,CASSNAGQQETQYF
NA,TRBJ1-1,NA,TRBV7-9,TGTGCCAGCATTAGCGGGCCAAACACTGAAGCTTTCTTT,CASISGPNTEAFF
NA,TRBJ1-5,NA,TRBV28,TGTGCCAGCAGTCCAGGACAGCTCCATCAGCCCCAGCATTTT,CASSPGQLHQPQHF
TRBD2,TRBJ2-1,few,TRBV2,TGTGCCAGCAGCGACGGCCTAGCGGGGGATAATGAGCAGTTCTTC,CASSDGLAGDNEQFF
NA,TRBJ2-1,NA,TRBV11-3,TGTGCCAGCAGCCCAAATACCCGCAGGGGCTACAATGAGCAGTTCTTC,CASSPNTRRGYNEQFF
TRBD1,TRBJ2-3,NA,TRBV15,TGTGCCACCAGCAGAGATCAGGGGGACACAGATACGCAGTATTTT,CATSRDQGDTDTQYF
TRBD1,TRBJ1-2,few,TRBV15,TGTGCCACCAGCAGCCCCGGGACAGGGTTAGGTGGTGGCTACACCTTC,CATSSPGTGLGGGYTF
NA,TRBJ1-2,NA,TRBV4-1,TGCGCCAGCAGCCATGAAACAGAGTTCTATGGCTACACCTTC,CASSHETEFYGYTF
NA,TRBJ1-4,once,TRBV7-2,TGTGCCAGCAGCTTAACTCGGGGGGCTGGGGAAAAACTGTTTTTT,CASSLTRGAGEKLFF
TRBD1,TRBJ1-2,few,TRBV29-1,TGCAGTCTGGGACAGGGGACTACTGCTGGGGGCTACACCTTC,CSLGQGTTAGGYTF
NA,TRBJ1-2,NA,TRBV28,TGTGCCAGCAGTTTGCTGGGGGCCCAGTCTAACTATGGCTACACCTTC,CASSLLGAQSNYGYTF
TRBD1,TRBJ1-2,few,TRBV7-9,TGTTCCAGCAGCTTCGACAGGGGGGTTGATGGCTACACCTTC,CSSSFDRGVDGYTF
NA,TRBJ2-5,NA,TRBV10-3,TGTGCCATCAGCCCCGGGGGTTATTGGGAGACCCAGTACTTC,CAISPGGYWETQYF
TRBD2,TRBJ2-7,few,TRBV7-2,TGTGCCAGCAGCTTCCATAGCGGGGGGGGAACCTACGAGCAGTACTTC,CASSFHSGGGTYEQYF
TRBD2,TRBJ2-7,NA,TRBV7-2,TGTGCCAGCAGCTCAGAACTAGCGGGGGTATCCTACGAGCAGTACTTC,CASSSELAGVSYEQYF
TRBD1,TRBJ1-1,NA,TRBV6-5,TGTGCCAGCAGGGGACAGGGAAAGAACACTGAAGCTTTCTTT,CASRGQGKNTEAFF
TRBD2,TRBJ2-1,NA,TRBV29-1,TGCAGCGTTGAACTTGTGCTTAATATGGGACTAGGCGGGAATGAGCAGTTCTTC,CSVELVLNMGLGGNEQFF
NA,TRBJ2-2,NA,TRBV14,TGTGCCAGCAGCCAAGATGTTTTAGGGGCGCGCAACACCGGGGAGCTGTTTTTT,CASSQDVLGARNTGELFF
TRBD1,TRBJ1-1,NA,TRBV5-6,TGTGCCAGCAGCTTGGGGGACAGGGGTTGGACTGAAGCTTTCTTT,CASSLGDRGWTEAFF
TRBD1,TRBJ1-1,many,TRBV19,TGTGCCAGTACCCCAAAGGGGGTACAGGGGGCTCATGAAGCTTTCTTT,CASTPKGVQGAHEAFF
NA,TRBJ2-1,NA,TRBV7-9,TGTGCCAGCAGCCAACAACAGGGCTCGGTTATCTATGAGCAGTTCTTC,CASSQQQGSVIYEQFF
TRBD1,TRBJ2-5,NA,TRBV19,TGTGCCAGTAGTCTCCCGAACAGGGGGCATGAGACCCAGTACTTC,CASSLPNRGHETQYF
NA,TRBJ1-6,NA,TRBV5-4,TGTGCCAGCAGCTTAACAGGGATTGGAGCCAATTCACCCCTCCACTTT,CASSLTGIGANSPLHF
NA,TRBJ2-2,few,TRBV7-6,TGTGCCAGCAGCTTCGGGGAGACCGGGGAGCTGTTTTTT,CASSFGETGELFF
TRBD1,TRBJ1-2,NA,TRBV28,TGTGCCAGCAGTTTAGGCAGGGGGAACTATGGCTACCCCTTC,CASSLGRGNYGYPF
NA,TRBJ1-1,few,TRBV5-1,TGCGCCAGCAGCTCTGGGACGGTGGGGACAATGAACACTGAAGCTTTCTTT,CASSSGTVGTMNTEAFF
NA,TRBJ2-1,NA,TRBV11-3,TGTGCCAGCAGCTTTCAGGGCTATGAGCAGTTCTTC,CASSFQGYEQFF
NA,TRBJ2-7,NA,TRBV6-1,TGTGCCAGCAGTGAACTCGGTAGCCTCTCCTACGAGCAGTACTTC,CASSELGSLSYEQYF
NA,TRBJ1-1,few,TRBV7-2,TGTGCCAGCAGCTTAGCATCAACAGGCCATGAAGCTTTCTTT,CASSLASTGHEAFF
TRBD2,TRBJ2-1,NA,TRBV6-6,TGTGCCAGCAGTCCATGGACTAGCGGGGGGGCCGGTGAGCAGTTCTTC,CASSPWTSGGAGEQFF
NA,TRBJ1-2,NA,TRBV6-5,TGTGCCAGCAGTCTGACACGTACTAACTATGGCTACACCTTC,CASSLTRTNYGYTF
NA,TRBJ2-1,few,TRBV29-1,TGCAGCGTTGAAGACCAAGCCCACTATTACTCCTACAATGAGCAGTTCTTC,CSVEDQAHYYSYNEQFF
NA,TRBJ2-3,few,TRBV5-1,TGCGCCAGCCGAGGACAGATCACAGATACGCAGTATTTT,CASRGQITDTQYF
TRBD2,TRBJ2-5,once,TRBV4-1,TGCGCCAGCAGCCGTGAGGAGCGGGGAGGGGTTACCCAGTACTTC,CASSREERGGVTQYF
TRBD2,TRBJ2-7,NA,TRBV18,TGTGCCAGCTCACCACCGGGGTTAGCGGGGCTATACGAGCAGTACTTC,CASSPPGLAGLYEQYF
NA,TRBJ1-5,few,TRBV6-5,TGTGCCAGCAACACAGTGGGTGGCAATCAGCCCCAGCATTTT,CASNTVGGNQPQHF
NA,TRBJ1-6,NA,TRBV28,TGTGCCAGCACCCCTTCCCCCCCTATTTCTACCATCCACTTT,CASTPSPPISTIHF
NA,TRBJ2-3,NA,TRBV27,TGTGCCAGCAGTTCTTTGCTGGAGGGAATAGATACGCAGTATTTT,CASSSLLEGIDTQYF
NA,TRBJ1-1,NA,TRBV5-6,TGTGCCAGCAGCCCCGTGGGGGGGGCACAGACTGAAGCTTTCTTT,CASSPVGGAQTEAFF
TRBD2,TRBJ2-7,NA,TRBV28,TGTGCCAGCAGTTCTACGGGACTAGCGGGGTGTGAGCAGTACTTC,CASSSTGLAGCEQYF
NA,TRBJ1-2,NA,TRBV5-6,TGTGCCAGCAGCTTGGAAGGTGGAGGGGCCAACTATGGCTACACCTTC,CASSLEGGGANYGYTF
NA,TRBJ1-2,NA,TRBV19,TGTGCCAGTAGTGGCTTTCAATATGGCTACACCTTC,CASSGFQYGYTF
NA,TRBJ2-5,once,TRBV18,TGTGCCAGCTCCCCCGGAGGGGCCCAGTACTTC,CASSPGGAQYF
TRBD2,TRBJ2-5,once,TRBV6-1,TGTGCCAGCAGGATGGGAGGGTCCGAGACCCAGTACTTC,CASRMGGSETQYF
NA,TRBJ1-4,few,TRBV7-6,TGTGCCAGCAGCCCTAGAGGGGGAGATGGTGAAAAACTGTTTTTT,CASSPRGGDGEKLFF
NA,TRBJ2-7,NA,TRBV28,TGTGCCAGCAGTCCCCGGGGGAGTTACTACGAGCAGTACTTC,CASSPRGSYYEQYF